This T cell receptor beta chain was sequenced in a study of shared clonotypes between healthy human individuals. Study-wide context: Aged between 18 and 49, the donors were two women and three men.

Notes on this clone: Its antigen is as yet unknown.

Template for every sorted-subset replicate PCR totaled around 210 ng DNA, 30,000 to 35,000 T cell genomes. Some clones are missing from TCRdb's copy, which holds only in-frame ones; the method was immunoSEQ multiplex PCR. The data hold more than 900,000 clones, with approximately 80% observed a single time. Findings and limits, study-wide: Represented genetic and exposure-history diversity was restricted by having few donors. Sampling included only blood; tissue repertoires likely differ.

CDR1 MRHNA and CDR2 SNTAGT come from the germline V gene. V was cut by 4 bases and J by 4 bases, with 14 bases left in between. This CDR3 spans 14 amino acids. The V and J genes are TRBV6-4 and TRBJ2-7; a possible D gene is TRBD1 (6 bases). Sequencing was performed on memory CD4+ T cells from PBMCs. Regarding subset: CD45RA-negative fraction. The receptor's source is a man aged 18 to 35 in good health. Some clones in this sample may be carry-over from other donors' samples. For the CDR3, the DNA is TGTGCCAGCAGTGGAGGGACACCCCAGTACGAGCAGTACTTC. Its protein is CASSGGTPQYEQYF.